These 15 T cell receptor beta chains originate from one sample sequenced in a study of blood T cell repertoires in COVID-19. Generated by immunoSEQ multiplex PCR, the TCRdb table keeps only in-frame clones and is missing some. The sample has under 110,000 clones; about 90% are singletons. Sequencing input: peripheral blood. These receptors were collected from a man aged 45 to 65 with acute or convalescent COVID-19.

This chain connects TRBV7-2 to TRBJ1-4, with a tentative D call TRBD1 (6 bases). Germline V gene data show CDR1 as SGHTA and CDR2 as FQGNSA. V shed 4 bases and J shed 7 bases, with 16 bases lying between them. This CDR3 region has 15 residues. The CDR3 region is CASSSLQGTAEKLFF. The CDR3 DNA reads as TGTGCCAGCAGCTCCCTACAGGGAACGGCTGAAAAACTGTTTTTT.

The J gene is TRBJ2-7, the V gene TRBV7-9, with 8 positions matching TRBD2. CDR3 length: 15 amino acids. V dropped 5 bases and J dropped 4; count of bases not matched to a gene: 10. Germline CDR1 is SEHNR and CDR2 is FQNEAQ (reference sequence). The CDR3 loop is CASSGYSGVDYEQYF. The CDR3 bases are TGTGCCAGCAGCGGATATAGCGGGGTGGATTACGAGCAGTACTTC.

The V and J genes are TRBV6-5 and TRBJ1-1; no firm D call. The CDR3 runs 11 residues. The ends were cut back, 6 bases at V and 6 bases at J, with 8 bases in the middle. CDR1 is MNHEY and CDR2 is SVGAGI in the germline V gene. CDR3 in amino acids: CASRVSAEAFF. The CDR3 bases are TGTGCCAGCAGGGTTAGCGCTGAAGCTTTCTTT.

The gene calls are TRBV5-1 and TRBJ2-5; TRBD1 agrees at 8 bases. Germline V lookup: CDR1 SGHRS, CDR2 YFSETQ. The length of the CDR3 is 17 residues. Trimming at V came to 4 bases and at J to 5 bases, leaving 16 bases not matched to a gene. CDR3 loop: CASSTEGVRGREETQYF. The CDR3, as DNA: TGCGCCAGCAGCACAGAGGGTGTCAGGGGGCGCGAGGAGACCCAGTACTTC. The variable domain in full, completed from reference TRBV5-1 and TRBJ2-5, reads KAGVTQTPRYLIKTRGQQVTLSCSPISGHRSVSWYQQTPGQGLQFLFEYFSETQRNKGNFPGRFSGRQFSNSRSEMNVSTLELGDSALYLCASSTEGVRGREETQYFGPGTRLLVL.

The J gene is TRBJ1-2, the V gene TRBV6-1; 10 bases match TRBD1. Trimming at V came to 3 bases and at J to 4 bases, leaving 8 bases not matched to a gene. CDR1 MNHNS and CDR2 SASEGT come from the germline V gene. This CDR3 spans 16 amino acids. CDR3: CASSEGQGRFLYGYTF. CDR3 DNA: TGTGCCAGCAGTGAGGGACAGGGGCGCTTTCTCTATGGCTACACCTTC.

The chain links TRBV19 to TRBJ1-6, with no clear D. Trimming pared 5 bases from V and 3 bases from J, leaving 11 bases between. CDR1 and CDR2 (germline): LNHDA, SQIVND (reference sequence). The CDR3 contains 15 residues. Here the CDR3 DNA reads TGTGCCAGTAGTCCCCAGGTCAACTATAATTCACCCCTCCACTTT. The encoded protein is CASSPQVNYNSPLHF. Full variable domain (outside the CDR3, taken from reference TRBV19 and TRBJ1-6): DGGITQSPKYLFRKEGQNVTLSCEQNLNHDAMYWYRQDPGQGLRLIYYSQIVNDFQKGDIAEGYSVSREKKESFPLTVTSAQKNPTAFYLCASSPQVNYNSPLHFGNGTRLTVT.

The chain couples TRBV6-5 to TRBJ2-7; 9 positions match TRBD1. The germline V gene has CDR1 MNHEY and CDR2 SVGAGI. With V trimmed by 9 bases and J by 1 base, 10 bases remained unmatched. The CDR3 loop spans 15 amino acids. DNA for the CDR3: TGTGCCAGTACCCGGGACAGGGATAGTTCCTACGAGCAGTACTTC. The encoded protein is CASTRDRDSSYEQYF.

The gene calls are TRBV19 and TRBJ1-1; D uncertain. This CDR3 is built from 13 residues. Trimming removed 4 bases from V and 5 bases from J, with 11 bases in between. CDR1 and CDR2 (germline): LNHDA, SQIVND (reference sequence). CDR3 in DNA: TGTGCCAGTAGTACCGTGAGCTCGACTGAAGCTTTCTTT. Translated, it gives CASSTVSSTEAFF.

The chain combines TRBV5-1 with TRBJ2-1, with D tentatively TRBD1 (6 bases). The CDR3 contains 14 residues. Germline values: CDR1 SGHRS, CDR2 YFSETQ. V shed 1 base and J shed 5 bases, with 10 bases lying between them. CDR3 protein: CASSLPGQNNEQFF. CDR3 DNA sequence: TGCGCCAGCAGCTTGCCCGGACAGAACAATGAGCAGTTCTTC. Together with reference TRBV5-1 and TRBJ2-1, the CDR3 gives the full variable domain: KAGVTQTPRYLIKTRGQQVTLSCSPISGHRSVSWYQQTPGQGLQFLFEYFSETQRNKGNFPGRFSGRQFSNSRSEMNVSTLELGDSALYLCASSLPGQNNEQFFGPGTRLTVL.

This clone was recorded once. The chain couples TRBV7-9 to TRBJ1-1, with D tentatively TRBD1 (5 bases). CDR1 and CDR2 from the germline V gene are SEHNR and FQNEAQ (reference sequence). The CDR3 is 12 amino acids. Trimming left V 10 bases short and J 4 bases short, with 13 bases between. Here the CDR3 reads CAIGEGPTEAFF. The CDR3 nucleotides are TGTGCCATCGGGGAGGGGCCCACTGAAGCTTTCTTT.

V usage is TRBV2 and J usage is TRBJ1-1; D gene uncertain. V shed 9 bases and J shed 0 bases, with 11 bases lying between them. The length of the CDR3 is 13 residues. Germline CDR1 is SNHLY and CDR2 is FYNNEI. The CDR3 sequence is CARHSLMNTEAFF. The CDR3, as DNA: TGTGCCAGACACAGCCTCATGAACACTGAAGCTTTCTTT.

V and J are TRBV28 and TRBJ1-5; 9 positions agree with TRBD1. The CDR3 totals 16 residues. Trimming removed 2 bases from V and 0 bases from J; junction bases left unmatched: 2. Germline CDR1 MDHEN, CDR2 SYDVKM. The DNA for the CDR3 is TGTGCCAGCAGTTTAAAGGGACAGGGTAGCAATCAGCCCCAGCATTTT. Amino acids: CASSLKGQGSNQPQHF.

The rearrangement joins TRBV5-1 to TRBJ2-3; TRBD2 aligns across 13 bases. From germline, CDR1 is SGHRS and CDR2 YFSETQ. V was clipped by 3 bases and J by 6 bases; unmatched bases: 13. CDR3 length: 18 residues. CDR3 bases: TGCGCCAGCAGCTCTGGACTAGCGGGGGCCCTTTTCACGGATACGCAGTATTTT. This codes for CASSSGLAGALFTDTQYF.

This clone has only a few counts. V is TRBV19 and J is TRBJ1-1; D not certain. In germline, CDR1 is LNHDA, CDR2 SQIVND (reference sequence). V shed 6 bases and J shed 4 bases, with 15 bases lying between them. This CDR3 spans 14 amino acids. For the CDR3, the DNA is TGTGCCAGTAGACTCGAACGGGCGGGCACTGAAGCTTTCTTT. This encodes CASRLERAGTEAFF.

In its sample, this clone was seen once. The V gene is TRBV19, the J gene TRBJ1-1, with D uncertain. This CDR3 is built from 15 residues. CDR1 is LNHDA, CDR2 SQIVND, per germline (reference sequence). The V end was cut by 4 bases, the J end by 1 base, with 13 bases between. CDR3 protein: CASSREGRRNTEAFF. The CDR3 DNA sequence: TGTGCCAGTAGTAGGGAGGGCAGAAGGAACACTGAAGCTTTCTTT. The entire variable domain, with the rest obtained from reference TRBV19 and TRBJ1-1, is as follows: DGGITQSPKYLFRKEGQNVTLSCEQNLNHDAMYWYRQDPGQGLRLIYYSQIVNDFQKGDIAEGYSVSREKKESFPLTVTSAQKNPTAFYLCASSREGRRNTEAFFGQGTRLTVV.